The 30 T cell receptor beta chains listed next were all sequenced from one sample in a study of CD8 T cells in ankylosing spondylitis. TCRdb re-called the 5' RACE reads with MiXCR, one entry per CDR3 protein. The sample carries 350,000 to 450,000 distinct CDR3 sequences, 25% to 30% recorded once. For these receptors, no antigen is known. Study-level findings and limits: There was a TCR beta motif, made of several highly homologous variants, that appeared characteristic of ankylosing spondylitis blood.

The source material was blood, either unsorted or a sorted T cell fraction (not recorded which). These receptors originate from a male donor with ankylosing spondylitis.

The rearrangement links TRBV7-9 to TRBJ1-6; no clear D gene. Germline CDR1 is SEHNR and CDR2 is FQNEAQ (reference sequence). There are 13 residues in the CDR3. Trimming took 2 bases from V and 9 from J, leaving 8 bases between them. CDR3 nucleotides: TGTGCCAGCAGCTTATCCCCGGGTTCACCCCTCCACTTT. Translating it yields CASSLSPGSPLHF.

This clonotype was seen a few times. CDR3 protein: CSARREASYNEQFF. The CDR3, as DNA: TGCAGTGCTAGGCGGGAGGCCTCCTACAATGAGCAGTTCTTC. The V gene is TRBV20-1, the J gene TRBJ2-1, with TRBD2 matching 8 bases. The CDR3 contains 14 residues. With V trimmed by 3 bases and J by 0 bases, 1 base remained unmatched. Germline loops: CDR1 DFQATT, CDR2 SNEGSKA (reference sequence).

The chain carries TRBV12-3 or TRBV12-4 and TRBJ2-3; TRBD2 matches at 15 bases. The trim removed 8 bases at V and 6 bases at J, leaving 3 bases unmatched. The CDR3 is made up of 14 amino acids. The CDR3 loop reads CASSGTSGRDTQYF. CDR3 in DNA: TGTGCCAGCTCCGGGACTAGCGGGAGGGATACGCAGTATTTT.

This clonotype has just a few counts. V gene TRBV5-1 combines with J gene TRBJ2-1; tentative D call: TRBD2 (6 bases). The V and J ends lost 4 bases and 8 bases respectively, with 19 bases between them. Per the germline V gene, CDR1 is SGHRS and CDR2 is YFSETQ. CDR3 length: 15 amino acids. In DNA, the CDR3 is TGCGCCAGCAGCACGTACGGGACTCAGAGCGATGAGCAGTTCTTC. Translation: CASSTYGTQSDEQFF.

This rearrangement joins TRBV4-2 to TRBJ2-7; 11 bases agree with TRBD2. The V gene's germline CDR1 is LGHNA and CDR2 YNFKEQ. This CDR3 is built from 16 residues. Germline trimming cut 0 bases from V and 2 bases from J; bases unmatched to any gene: 3. CDR3 protein: CASSQDTSGSAYEQYF. In DNA, the CDR3 is TGTGCCAGCAGCCAAGATACTAGCGGGAGTGCCTACGAGCAGTACTTC.

CDR3 loop: CASSLGTGGANTGELFF. In DNA form, the CDR3 reads TGTGCCAGCAGCTTGGGGACAGGGGGCGCGAACACCGGGGAGCTGTTTTTT. The chain recombines TRBV5-5 with TRBJ2-2; 11 nucleotides match TRBD1. Germline CDR1 and CDR2: SGHKS and YYEKEE (reference sequence). Trimming removed 0 bases from V and 0 bases from J; junction bases left unmatched: 1. CDR3 length equals 17 residues.

This clonotype has just a few counts. The CDR3: CASSNGQGTSQETQYF. DNA for the CDR3: TGTGCCAGCAGCAACGGTCAAGGTACCTCGCAAGAGACCCAGTACTTC. V gene TRBV7-2 combines with J gene TRBJ2-5; D is unresolved. Germline CDR1 reads SGHTA; CDR2 reads FQGNSA. Trimming removed 5 bases at V and 2 bases at J, with 18 bases between. The CDR3 totals 16 residues.

The chain couples TRBV4-1 to TRBJ2-5; 7 bases are shared with TRBD2. The trim removed 0 bases at V and 7 bases at J, leaving 11 bases unmatched. Germline V gene lookup returns CDR1 MGHRA and CDR2 YSYEKL. The CDR3 spans 16 residues. CDR3 amino acids: CASSQDLRAGTRTQYF. In DNA form, the CDR3 reads TGCGCCAGCAGCCAAGATCTCAGAGCGGGGACCAGGACCCAGTACTTC.

V gene TRBV5-6 combines with J gene TRBJ2-1; 9 bases are shared with TRBD2. The CDR3 contains 17 residues. V was clipped by 4 bases and J by 4 bases; unmatched bases: 12. The germline gives CDR1 SGHDT, CDR2 YYEEEE. The CDR3 bases are TGTGCCAGCAGCCTTTTCTTAGCGGGAGATAGGTACAATGAGCAGTTCTTC. Its translation is CASSLFLAGDRYNEQFF. The entire variable domain, with the rest obtained from reference TRBV5-6 and TRBJ2-1, is as follows: DAGVTQSPTHLIKTRGQQVTLRCSPKSGHDTVSWYQQALGQGPQFIFQYYEEEERQRGNFPDRFSGHQFPNYSSELNVNALLLGDSALYLCASSLFLAGDRYNEQFFGPGTRLTVL.

This clonotype has just a few counts. This sequence joins TRBV11-2 and TRBJ2-3; 11 bases map to TRBD2. This CDR3 is 16 amino acids long. In germline, CDR1 is SGHAT, CDR2 FQNNGV. The V gene end was trimmed by 5 bases and the J gene end by 4 bases; junction bases not matched to a gene: 8. The CDR3 sequence is CASSPGVAGGADTQYF. DNA for the CDR3: TGTGCCAGCAGCCCCGGAGTAGCGGGGGGGGCAGATACGCAGTATTTT.

The chain is built from TRBV29-1 and TRBJ2-5; 9 bases are a match to TRBD1. The CDR3 totals 13 residues. The V segment lost 6 bases and the J segment 5 bases; nucleotides outside the gene matches: 7. Germline V gives CDR1 SQVTM, CDR2 ANQGSEA. CDR3 in DNA: TGCAGCGTGGCACAGGGGGCTGGGGAGACCCAGTACTTC. It codes for CSVAQGAGETQYF.

The J gene is TRBJ2-3, the V gene TRBV5-1; TRBD2 agrees at 10 bases. V lost 6 bases to trimming and J lost 4 bases; unmatched junction nucleotides: 11. The CDR3 is 16 residues long. Looked up from germline, CDR1 is SGHRS and CDR2 is YFSETQ. The CDR3 coding sequence is TGCGCCAGCATGTTTATAGCGGGAGGTTCAGCAGATACGCAGTATTTT. It codes for CASMFIAGGSADTQYF.

This clonotype was detected a few times. The rearrangement uses TRBV5-5 and TRBJ2-7, with D tentatively TRBD2 (6 bases). The CDR3 loop spans 12 amino acids. Trimming removed 0 bases at V and 6 bases at J, with 7 bases between. The germline gives CDR1 SGHKS, CDR2 YYEKEE (reference sequence). The CDR3 DNA follows: TGTGCCAGCAGCTTGGTGGGGGGCGAGCAGTACGTC. Its translation is CASSLVGGEQYV.

The sample holds a few counts of this clonotype. The V and J genes are TRBV7-2 and TRBJ2-3; 11 bases are a match to TRBD2. Germline CDR1 and CDR2: SGHTA and FQGNSA. The CDR3 loop spans 19 amino acids. Losses at the gene ends were 0 bases for V and 3 bases for J; bases not matched to a gene: 11. This CDR3 reads CASSLASVAGGPGTDTQYF. In nucleotides, the CDR3 is TGTGCCAGCAGCTTAGCGTCGGTAGCGGGAGGGCCAGGAACAGATACGCAGTATTTT.

This clonotype has a handful of counts. This chain links TRBV10-3 with TRBJ2-1; 9 nucleotides match TRBD1. Unmatched junction bases numbered 3, after V lost 4 bases and J lost 5 bases. CDR1 is ENHRY and CDR2 is SYGVKD in the germline V gene. The CDR3 spans 14 residues. The CDR3, as DNA: TGTGCCATCAGTGTAAGGACAGGGGACAATGAGCAGTTCTTC. It translates to CAISVRTGDNEQFF.

The chain is built from TRBV28 and TRBJ2-4; no definite D call. CDR1 is MDHEN and CDR2 is SYDVKM in the germline V gene. V lost 10 bases, J lost 0 bases, and 10 bases lay in between. This CDR3 contains 13 residues. The CDR3 bases are TGTGCCACCCGACACCTAGCCAAAAACATTCAGTACTTC. Amino acid sequence: CATRHLAKNIQYF.

The chain carries TRBV7-9 and TRBJ1-6, with D perhaps TRBD1 (6 bases). V lost 3 bases and J lost 6, with 12 bases in between. The CDR3 is 15 residues long. CDR1 and CDR2 (germline): SEHNR, FQNEAQ (reference sequence). CDR3: CASSFARDTNSPLHF. In DNA, the CDR3 is TGTGCCAGCAGCTTTGCCCGGGACACTAATTCACCCCTCCACTTT.

V usage is TRBV24-1 and J usage is TRBJ2-2; D uncertain. Germline values: CDR1 KGHDR, CDR2 SFDVKD. Trimming pared 2 bases from V and 3 bases from J, leaving 9 bases between. The CDR3 is 15 amino acids. This CDR3 reads CATSDSPLDTGELFF. For the CDR3, the DNA is TGTGCCACCAGTGATTCGCCCCTTGACACCGGGGAGCTGTTTTTT.

The rearrangement joins TRBV7-9 to TRBJ2-3; TRBD2 matches at 9 bases. Per the germline V gene, CDR1 is SEHNR and CDR2 is FQNEAQ (reference sequence). This CDR3 has 16 amino acids. V lost 6 bases to trimming and J lost 3 bases; unmatched junction nucleotides: 10. The CDR3 region has the DNA TGTGCCAGCAGTTTTATAGCGGGAGTGTCGACAGATACGCAGTATTTT. Translated: CASSFIAGVSTDTQYF.

This clonotype has only a few counts. The CDR3 DNA reads as TGTGCCAGCAGCCCGGAGGCCGGGACAGGGGCGGGAGATACGCAGTATTTT. Translating gives CASSPEAGTGAGDTQYF. The chain is built from TRBV4-2 and TRBJ2-3; TRBD1 aligns across 10 bases. Germline CDR1 and CDR2: LGHNA and YNFKEQ. This CDR3 comprises 17 residues. Trimming removed 4 bases from V and 5 bases from J; junction bases left unmatched: 12.

The chain couples TRBV11-2 to TRBJ2-7, with D perhaps matching TRBD1 (6 bases). The CDR3 is 13 residues long. V was pared by 3 bases and J by 3 bases, with 9 bases between. The germline gives CDR1 SGHAT, CDR2 FQNNGV. The CDR3 bases are TGTGCCAGCAGCTTGATCAGGGGCTACGAGCAGTACTTC. It is translated as CASSLIRGYEQYF.

This clonotype was observed a handful of times. This chain connects TRBV11-2 to TRBJ2-7; D possibly corresponds to TRBD1 (7 bases). V was clipped by 5 bases and J by 2 bases, with 16 bases between them. The CDR3 consists of 15 residues. Germline CDR1 reads SGHAT; CDR2 reads FQNNGV. DNA for the CDR3: TGTGCCAGCAGCATACAGGGGTGGGGGGCCTACGAGCAGTACGTC. This sequence encodes CASSIQGWGAYEQYV.

This clonotype was picked up a small number of times. The rearrangement links TRBV4-2 to TRBJ2-7; 9 bases fit TRBD2. The trim removed 4 bases at V and 3 bases at J, leaving 7 bases unmatched. The CDR3 contains 15 residues. The germline V gene has CDR1 LGHNA and CDR2 YNFKEQ. In DNA, the CDR3 is TGTGCCAGCAGCCCTGTCGGTAGCGGGAGCTACGAGCAGTACTTC. The encoded protein is CASSPVGSGSYEQYF.

This clonotype turned up a few times. This chain uses TRBV12-3 or TRBV12-4 with TRBJ1-5, with TRBD1 matching over 9 bases. The V segment lost 6 bases and the J segment 9 bases; nucleotides outside the gene matches: 9. This CDR3 is built from 14 residues. CDR3 amino acids: CASREQGALRPQHF. Written as DNA, the CDR3 is TGTGCCAGCAGAGAACAGGGGGCCCTGAGGCCCCAGCATTTT.

This clonotype was seen a handful of times. The chain carries TRBV5-1 and TRBJ2-1, with 8 bases that match TRBD2. The CDR3 runs to 14 residues. Per germline, CDR1 SGHRS and CDR2 YFSETQ. With V trimmed by 0 bases and J by 9 bases, 5 bases remained unmatched. The chain's CDR3 is CASSLDGTSGEQFF. As DNA, the CDR3 is TGCGCCAGCAGCTTGGACGGGACTAGTGGTGAGCAGTTCTTC.

This chain joins TRBV5-1 and TRBJ2-5, with 12 bases matching TRBD1. V was pared by 0 bases and J by 4 bases, with 1 base of the junction left unmatched. The CDR3 covers 15 residues. Germline V CDR1 and CDR2: SGHRS, YFSETQ. The CDR3 sequence: CASSLGDRGRETQYF. As DNA, the CDR3 is TGCGCCAGCAGCTTGGGGGACAGGGGGCGAGAGACCCAGTACTTC.

The genes are TRBV20-1 and TRBJ2-1; D may match TRBD1 or TRBD2 (5 bases each). There are 15 residues in the CDR3. The V end lost 3 bases, the J end lost 1 base, and 13 bases lay between the germline ends. CDR1 DFQATT and CDR2 SNEGSKA come from the germline V gene (reference sequence). The CDR3 protein is CSASGMGVSYNEQFF. Here the CDR3 DNA reads TGCAGTGCTAGTGGGATGGGGGTTTCCTACAATGAGCAGTTCTTC.

The CDR3 spells CATYWGTSGTGQVYGYTF. DNA of the CDR3: TGTGCCACCTATTGGGGGACTTCCGGGACAGGGCAGGTCTATGGCTACACCTTC. This chain joins TRBV10-3 and TRBJ1-2, with 9 bases matching TRBD1. The germline gives CDR1 ENHRY, CDR2 SYGVKD. The CDR3 is made up of 18 amino acids. Unmatched junction bases numbered 22, after V lost 10 bases and J lost 4 bases.

The V call is TRBV20-1, the J call TRBJ1-6; no firm D call. The CDR3 consists of 13 residues. Trimming left V 0 bases short and J 9 bases short, with 9 bases between. CDR1 and CDR2 from the germline V gene are DFQATT and SNEGSKA (reference sequence). Here the CDR3 reads CSARDATFSPLHF. CDR3 bases: TGCAGTGCTAGAGACGCCACTTTTTCACCCCTCCACTTT.

The rearrangement joins TRBV20-1 to TRBJ1-5; D gene uncertain. Germline CDR1 and CDR2: DFQATT and SNEGSKA (reference sequence). The V gene lost 0 bases and the J gene lost 0 bases, with 3 bases spanning the gap. This CDR3 has 13 amino acids. The CDR3 reads CSARDDSNQPQHF. The CDR3 bases are TGCAGTGCTAGAGACGATAGCAATCAGCCCCAGCATTTT.